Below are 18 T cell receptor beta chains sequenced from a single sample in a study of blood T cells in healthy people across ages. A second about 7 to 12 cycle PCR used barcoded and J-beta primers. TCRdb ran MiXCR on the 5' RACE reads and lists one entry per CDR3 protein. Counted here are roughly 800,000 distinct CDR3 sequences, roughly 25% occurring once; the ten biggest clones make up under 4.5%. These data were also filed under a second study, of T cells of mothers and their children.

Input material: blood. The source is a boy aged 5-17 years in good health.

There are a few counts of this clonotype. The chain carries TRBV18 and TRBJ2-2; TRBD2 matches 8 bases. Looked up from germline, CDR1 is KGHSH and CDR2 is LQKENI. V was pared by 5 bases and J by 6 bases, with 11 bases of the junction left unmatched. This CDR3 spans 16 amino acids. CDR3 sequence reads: CASSSREGRSSGELFF. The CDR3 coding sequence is TGTGCCAGCTCATCTCGGGAGGGAAGGTCGTCCGGGGAGCTGTTTTTT.

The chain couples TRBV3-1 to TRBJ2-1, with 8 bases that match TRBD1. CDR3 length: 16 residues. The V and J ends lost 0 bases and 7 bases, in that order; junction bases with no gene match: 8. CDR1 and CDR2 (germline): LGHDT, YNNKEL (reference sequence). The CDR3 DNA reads TGTGCCAGCAGCCAAGACGTTGGGCAGGGGGCGAATGAGCAGTTCTTC. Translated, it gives CASSQDVGQGANEQFF.

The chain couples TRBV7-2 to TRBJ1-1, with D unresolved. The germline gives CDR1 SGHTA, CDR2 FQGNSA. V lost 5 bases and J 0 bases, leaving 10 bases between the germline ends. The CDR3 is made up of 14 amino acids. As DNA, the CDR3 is TGTGCCAGCAGCCAAAGAAACGTGAACACTGAAGCTTTCTTT. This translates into CASSQRNVNTEAFF.

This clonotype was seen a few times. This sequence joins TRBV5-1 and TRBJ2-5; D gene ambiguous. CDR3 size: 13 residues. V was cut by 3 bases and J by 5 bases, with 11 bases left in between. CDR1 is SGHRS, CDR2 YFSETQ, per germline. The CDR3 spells CASSWAGGETQYF. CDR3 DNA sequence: TGCGCCAGCAGCTGGGCCGGTGGGGAGACCCAGTACTTC.

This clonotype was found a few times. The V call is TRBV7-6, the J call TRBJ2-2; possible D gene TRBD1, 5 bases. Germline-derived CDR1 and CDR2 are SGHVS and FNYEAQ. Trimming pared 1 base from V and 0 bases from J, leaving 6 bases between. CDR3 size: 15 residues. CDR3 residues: CASSLDRTNTGELFF. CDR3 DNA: TGTGCCAGCAGCTTAGACAGGACGAACACCGGGGAGCTGTTTTTT.

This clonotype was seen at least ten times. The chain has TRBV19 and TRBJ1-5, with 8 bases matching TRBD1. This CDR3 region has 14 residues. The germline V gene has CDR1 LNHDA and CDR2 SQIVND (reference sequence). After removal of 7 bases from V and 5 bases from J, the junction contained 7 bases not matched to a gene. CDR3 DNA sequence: TGTGCCAGTACCGCCCAGGGGGCTTATCAGCCCCAGCATTTT. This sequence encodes CASTAQGAYQPQHF.

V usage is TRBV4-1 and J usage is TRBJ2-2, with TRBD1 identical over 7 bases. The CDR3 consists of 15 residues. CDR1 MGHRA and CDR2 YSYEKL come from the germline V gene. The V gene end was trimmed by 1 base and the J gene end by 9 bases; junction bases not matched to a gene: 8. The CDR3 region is CASSQGLRGSRELFF. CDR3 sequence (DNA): TGCGCCAGCAGCCAAGGGCTCAGGGGGTCGCGGGAGCTGTTTTTT.

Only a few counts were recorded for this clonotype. The CDR3 reads CASSLQTAVQPLHF. CDR3 nucleotide sequence: TGCGCCAGCAGCCTCCAGACGGCAGTTCAACCCCTCCACTTT. The chain recombines TRBV4-1 with TRBJ1-6; D gene uncertain. CDR1 and CDR2 from the germline V gene are MGHRA and YSYEKL. The CDR3 has 14 amino acids. V shed 4 bases and J shed 12 bases, with 16 bases lying between them.

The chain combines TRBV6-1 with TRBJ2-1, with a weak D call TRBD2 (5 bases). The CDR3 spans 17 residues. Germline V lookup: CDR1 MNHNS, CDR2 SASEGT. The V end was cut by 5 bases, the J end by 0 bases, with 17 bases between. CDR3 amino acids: CASSRVGDSSSYNEQFF. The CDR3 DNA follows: TGTGCCAGCAGTAGGGTCGGGGATTCGAGCTCCTACAATGAGCAGTTCTTC.

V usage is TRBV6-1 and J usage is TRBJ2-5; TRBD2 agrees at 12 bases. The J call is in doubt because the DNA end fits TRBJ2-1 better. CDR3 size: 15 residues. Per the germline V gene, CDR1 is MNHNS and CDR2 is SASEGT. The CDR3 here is CASSGSSGGAYEQFF. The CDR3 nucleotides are TGTGCCAGCAGTGGTTCTAGCGGGGGGGCCTATGAGCAGTTCTTC.

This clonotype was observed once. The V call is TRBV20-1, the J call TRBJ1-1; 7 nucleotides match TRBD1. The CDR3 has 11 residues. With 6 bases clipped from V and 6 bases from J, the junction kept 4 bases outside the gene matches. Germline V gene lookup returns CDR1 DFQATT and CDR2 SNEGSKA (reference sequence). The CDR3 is CSASGTAEAFF. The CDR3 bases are TGCAGTGCATCCGGGACAGCTGAAGCTTTCTTT.

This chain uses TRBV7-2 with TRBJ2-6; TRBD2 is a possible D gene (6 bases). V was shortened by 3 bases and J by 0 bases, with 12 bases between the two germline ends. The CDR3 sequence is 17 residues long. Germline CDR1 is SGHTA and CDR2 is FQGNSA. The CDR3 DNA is TGTGCCAGCAGCTTTGAGACTAGAAGCTCTGGGGCCAACGTCCTGACTTTC. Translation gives CASSFETRSSGANVLTF.

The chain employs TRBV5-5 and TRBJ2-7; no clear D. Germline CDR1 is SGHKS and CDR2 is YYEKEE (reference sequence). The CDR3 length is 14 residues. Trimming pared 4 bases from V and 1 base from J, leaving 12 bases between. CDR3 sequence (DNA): TGTGCCAGCAGCGTACAAGGCTTTTCCTACGAGCAGTACTTC. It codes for CASSVQGFSYEQYF.

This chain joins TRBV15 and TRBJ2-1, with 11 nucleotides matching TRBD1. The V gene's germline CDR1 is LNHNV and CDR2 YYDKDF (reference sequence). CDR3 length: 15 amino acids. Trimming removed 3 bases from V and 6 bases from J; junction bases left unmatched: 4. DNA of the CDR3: TGTGCCACCAGCAGCCGGGACAGGGGGTTCAATGAGCAGTTCTTC. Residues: CATSSRDRGFNEQFF.

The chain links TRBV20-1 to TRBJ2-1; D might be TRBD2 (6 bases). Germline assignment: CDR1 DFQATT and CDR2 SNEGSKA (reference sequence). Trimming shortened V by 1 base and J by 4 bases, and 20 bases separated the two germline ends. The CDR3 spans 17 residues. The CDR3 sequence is CSARVASAGSWYNEQFF. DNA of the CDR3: TGCAGTGCTAGAGTTGCGTCGGCGGGGAGTTGGTACAATGAGCAGTTCTTC.

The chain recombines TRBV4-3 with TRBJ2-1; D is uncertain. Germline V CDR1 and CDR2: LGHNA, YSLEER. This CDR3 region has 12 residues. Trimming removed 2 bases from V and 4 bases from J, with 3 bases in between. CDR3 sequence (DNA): TGCGCCAGCAGCCAACATTACAATGAGCAGTTCTTC. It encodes CASSQHYNEQFF.

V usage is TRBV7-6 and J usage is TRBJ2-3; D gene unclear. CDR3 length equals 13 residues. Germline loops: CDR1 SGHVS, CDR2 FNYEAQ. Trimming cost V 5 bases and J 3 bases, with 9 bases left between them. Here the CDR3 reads CASSGRRTDTQYF. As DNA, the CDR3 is TGTGCCAGCAGCGGCCGGCGGACAGATACGCAGTATTTT.

The CDR3 region is CAIRDRALQETQYF. The CDR3 nucleotides read TGTGCCATCCGGGACAGGGCGCTCCAAGAGACCCAGTACTTC. The chain uses TRBV10-3 and TRBJ2-5; 9 bases match TRBD1. The CDR3 has 14 residues. Trimming removed 8 bases from V and 1 base from J; junction bases left unmatched: 5. CDR1 is ENHRY, CDR2 SYGVKD, per germline.